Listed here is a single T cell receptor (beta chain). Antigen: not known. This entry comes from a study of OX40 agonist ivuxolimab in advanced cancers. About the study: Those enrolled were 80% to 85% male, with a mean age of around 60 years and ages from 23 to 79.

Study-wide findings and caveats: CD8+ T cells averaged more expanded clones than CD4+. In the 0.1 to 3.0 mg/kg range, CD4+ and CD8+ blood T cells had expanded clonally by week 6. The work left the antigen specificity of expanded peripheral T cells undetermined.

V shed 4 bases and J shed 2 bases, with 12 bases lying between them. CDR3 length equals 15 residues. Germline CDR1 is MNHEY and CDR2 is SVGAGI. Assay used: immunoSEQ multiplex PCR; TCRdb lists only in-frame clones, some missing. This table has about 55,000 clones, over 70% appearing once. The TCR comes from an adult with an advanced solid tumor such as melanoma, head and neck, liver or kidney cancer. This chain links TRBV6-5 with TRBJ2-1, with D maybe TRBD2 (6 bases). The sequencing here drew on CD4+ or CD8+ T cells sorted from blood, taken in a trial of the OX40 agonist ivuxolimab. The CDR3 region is CASSSAGGAYNEQFF. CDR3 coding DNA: TGTGCCAGCAGTTCCGCCGGGGGTGCCTACAATGAGCAGTTCTTC.